These 10 T cell receptor beta chains were all obtained from the same sample, sequenced in a study of T-cell reconstitution after alpha-beta-depleted transplantation in children. Construction of the TCRbeta library involved unique molecular identifiers. MiXCR, applied by TCRdb to the PCR reads, yields one record per CDR3 protein. The sample includes 700,000 to 950,000 distinct CDR3 sequences, roughly 16% of them seen just once. This sample comprised PBMCs, mostly from graft donor cells, obtained 360 days after TCRalphabeta/CD19-depleted stem cell transplant. These receptors were taken from a male patient between 10 and 17 years old who had a stem cell transplant for acute lymphoblastic leukemia, so the T cells may come from the graft donor.

This clonotype was counted between two and nine times. The V gene is TRBV9, the J gene TRBJ2-1, with D possibly TRBD2 on 6 matching bases. Looked up from germline, CDR1 is SGDLS and CDR2 is YYNGEE. The CDR3 runs 14 residues. Trimming stripped 5 bases from V and 3 bases from J, with 12 bases between. This CDR3 is CASSYLADYNEQFF. CDR3 DNA sequence: TGTGCCAGCAGTTACTTAGCGGACTACAATGAGCAGTTCTTC.

The J gene is TRBJ2-4, the V gene TRBV7-2, with 10 bases identical to TRBD2. V shed 5 bases and J 9 bases; nucleotides not matched to a gene: 13. The germline V gene has CDR1 SGHTA and CDR2 FQGNSA. The CDR3 is 16 residues long. The DNA for the CDR3 is TGTGCCAGCAGCCCAGCGGGAGGGCTTTATGGGGGCATTCAGTACTTC. It encodes CASSPAGGLYGGIQYF.

The V call is TRBV9, the J call TRBJ2-3, with D uncertain. The germline V gene has CDR1 SGDLS and CDR2 YYNGEE. This CDR3 has 13 amino acids. The V gene lost 6 bases and the J gene lost 1 base, with 9 bases spanning the gap. The CDR3 coding sequence is TGTGCCAGCAAAAAGGGCGGCACAGATACGCAGTATTTT. This codes for CASKKGGTDTQYF. Complete variable domain (other parts from reference TRBV9 and TRBJ2-3): DSGVTQTPKHLITATGQRVTLRCSPRSGDLSVYWYQQSLDQGLQFLIQYYNGEERAKGNILERFSAQQFPDLHSELNLSSLELGDSALYFCASKKGGTDTQYFGPGTRLTVL.

This clonotype was detected a few times. The chain links TRBV5-1 to TRBJ2-1, with D perhaps TRBD2 (6 bases). V was clipped by 5 bases and J by 9 bases, with 21 bases between them. The CDR3 has 15 residues. In germline, CDR1 is SGHRS, CDR2 YFSETQ. The CDR3 loop reads CASREGINEVGEQFF. The CDR3 DNA follows: TGCGCCAGCAGGGAGGGTATAAACGAAGTTGGTGAGCAGTTCTTC.

This clonotype was seen only a few times. This chain links TRBV7-8 with TRBJ1-1, with D perhaps matching TRBD1 (5 bases). The CDR3 sequence is 13 residues long. CDR1 is SGHVS, CDR2 FQNEAQ, per germline. Trimming took 4 bases from V and 8 from J, leaving 14 bases between them. In nucleotides, the CDR3 is TGTGCCAGCAGCTCGGGGGACGCGCCCGAAGCTTTCTTT. This codes for CASSSGDAPEAFF.

This clonotype was observed a few times. The chain employs TRBV28 and TRBJ2-5; D is ambiguous. Per the germline V gene, CDR1 is MDHEN and CDR2 is SYDVKM. Deletions cut 6 bases from V and 3 bases from J, with 14 bases between. The length of the CDR3 is 14 residues. The CDR3 reads CASSGPNPEETQYF. The CDR3 nucleotides read TGTGCCAGCAGCGGGCCCAACCCAGAAGAGACCCAGTACTTC.

The chain employs TRBV29-1 and TRBJ2-2; 9 bases agree with TRBD2. Germline lookup yields CDR1 SQVTM and CDR2 ANQGSEA. The CDR3 has 16 residues. V shed 4 bases and J 1 base; nucleotides not matched to a gene: 7. For the CDR3, the DNA is TGCAGCGTTGGTAGGCTAGCGGGGATGAACACCGGGGAGCTGTTTTTT. It codes for CSVGRLAGMNTGELFF.

The chain joins TRBV7-9 to TRBJ2-1; 7 positions match TRBD2. This CDR3 is built from 14 residues. The V segment lost 5 bases and the J segment 11 bases; nucleotides outside the gene matches: 12. CDR1 and CDR2 (germline): SEHNR, FQNEAQ (reference sequence). CDR3 nucleotide sequence: TGTGCCAGCAGCCCGGGACTAACCCCTCCTAAGCAGTTCTTC. Protein product: CASSPGLTPPKQFF.

The table lists this clonotype with a few counts. CDR3 protein: CASRVAGGGPYNEQFF. CDR3 nucleotides: TGTGCCAGCAGAGTAGCGGGAGGGGGTCCCTACAATGAGCAGTTCTTC. The chain couples TRBV12-3 or TRBV12-4 to TRBJ2-1, with 11 nucleotides matching TRBD2. V was pared by 6 bases and J by 2 bases, with 6 bases of the junction left unmatched. This CDR3 spans 16 amino acids.

The rearrangement joins TRBV10-1 to TRBJ2-3; D is unresolved. With 3 bases removed from V and 2 bases from J, the gap between germline ends came to 9 bases. The CDR3 runs 14 residues. Germline lookup yields CDR1 WNHNN and CDR2 SYGVQD (reference sequence). The CDR3 spells CASSDSSTTDTQYF. In DNA form, the CDR3 reads TGCGCCAGCAGTGACTCGTCTACCACAGATACGCAGTATTTT.